These T cell receptor beta chains were read from a single sample in a study of blood T cell repertoires in COVID-19. The protocol was immunoSEQ multiplex PCR, while the TCRdb copy is restricted to in-frame clones and leaves out a portion. The table has more than 150,000 clones, 75% to 90% seen once. Sequencing input: peripheral blood. The receptor set was obtained from a woman in her 70s with acute or convalescent COVID-19. CDR3s include the opening cysteine and the closing phenylalanine or tryptophan. A D gene is named only where the DNA matches it firmly. Only part of the rows carry a size: once, few, many, or a class if the clone is expanded.

>TRBJ1-2|TRBV5-1|NA|TRBD1
CASSSDRGSYTF
TGCGCCAGCAGCTCCGACAGGGGTAGCTACACCTTC
>TRBJ2-1|TRBV2|NA|TRBD2
CASSRAGVALGSYNEQFF
TGTGCCAGCAGTCGGGCGGGGGTGGCGCTTGGTTCCTACAATGAGCAGTTCTTC
>TRBJ1-1|TRBV9|NA|NA
CASSPWRGNTEAFF
TGTGCCAGCAGCCCATGGAGGGGAAACACTGAAGCTTTCTTT
>TRBJ1-5|TRBV24-1|NA|TRBD1
CATSAAGGGQPQHF
TGTGCCACCAGTGCGGCAGGGGGCGGTCAGCCCCAGCATTTT
>TRBJ2-1|TRBV5-1|NA|NA
CASRGGSNEQFF
TGCGCCAGCCGAGGCGGGTCCAATGAGCAGTTCTTC
>TRBJ2-1|TRBV5-1|once|TRBD2
CASSLPGLANEQFF
TGCGCCAGCAGCTTACCGGGACTAGCGAATGAGCAGTTCTTC
>TRBJ1-6|TRBV6-6|NA|TRBD1
CASSYSDRGRGSPLHF
TGTGCCAGCAGTTACTCGGACAGGGGAAGGGGTTCACCCCTCCACTTT
>TRBJ1-2|TRBV27|NA|TRBD1
CASSLGATGGGYTF
TGTGCCAGCAGTTTGGGGGCCACAGGGGGTGGCTACACCTTC
>TRBJ1-6|TRBV18|NA|TRBD1
CASSPDRGRVPLHF
TGTGCCAGCTCACCAGACAGGGGGCGCGTACCCCTCCACTTT
>TRBJ2-5|TRBV29-1|NA|TRBD2
CSVTLVAGRETQYF
TGCAGCGTGACGCTGGTAGCGGGGCGAGAGACCCAGTACTTC
>TRBJ1-2|TRBV2|once|NA
CASKRDGYTF
TGTGCCAGCAAGAGGGATGGCTACACCTTC
>TRBJ1-2|TRBV7-9|NA|TRBD1
CASSLTGDYGYTF
TGTGCCAGCAGCCTCACAGGGGACTATGGCTACACCTTC
>TRBJ2-1|TRBV27|NA|TRBD2
CASSRQRGGLSNEQFF
TGTGCCAGCAGTAGGCAGCGGGGGGGTTTGAGCAATGAGCAGTTCTTC
>TRBJ2-2|TRBV5-1|NA|TRBD1
CASSWRTGDTGELFF
TGCGCCAGCAGCTGGAGGACAGGGGATACCGGGGAGCTGTTTTTT
>TRBJ1-3|TRBV29-1|NA|NA
CSVVFWDKGNTIYF
TGCAGCGTTGTGTTTTGGGACAAAGGAAACACCATATATTTT
>TRBJ2-1|TRBV18|NA|TRBD2
CASSPELAANNEQFF
TGTGCCAGCTCACCGGAACTAGCGGCTAACAATGAGCAGTTCTTC
>TRBJ1-3|TRBV6-5|NA|NA
CASSRGSGNTIYF
TGTGCCAGCAGTCGGGGGTCTGGAAACACCATATATTTT
>TRBJ1-3|TRBV5-1|NA|NA
CASSPSDNSGNTIYF
TGCGCCAGCAGCCCCTCAGACAACTCTGGAAACACCATATATTTT
>TRBJ1-2|TRBV29-1|NA|TRBD1
CSASTGLAYGYTF
TGCAGCGCCTCGACAGGGTTGGCCTATGGCTACACCTTC
>TRBJ2-5|TRBV7-2|NA|NA
CASSSLRLGRSGETQYF
TGTGCCAGCAGCTCCCTCCGGTTGGGCCGGTCTGGGGAGACCCAGTACTTC
>TRBJ1-1|TRBV18|NA|NA
CASSPGRVDEAFF
TGTGCCAGCTCACCGGGCAGGGTGGATGAAGCTTTCTTT
>TRBJ1-2|TRBV29-1|NA|TRBD1
CSVDADRARYGYTF
TGCAGCGTTGACGCGGACAGGGCCCGCTATGGCTACACCTTC
>TRBJ1-4|TRBV13|NA|NA
CASSLTGTATNEKLFF
TGTGCCAGCAGCTTAACAGGGACGGCAACTAATGAAAAACTGTTTTTT
>TRBJ1-2|TRBV28|NA|TRBD1
CVIRPGQGTKGYTF
TGTGTCATTCGCCCGGGACAGGGGACTAAAGGCTACACCTTC
>TRBJ1-1|TRBV29-1|few|NA
CSVSRGHNTEAFF
TGCAGCGTCTCCCGAGGCCATAACACTGAAGCTTTCTTT
>TRBJ2-2|TRBV13|NA|NA
CASSSGGLLNTGELFF
TGTGCCAGCAGCTCAGGGGGACTCCTGAACACCGGGGAGCTGTTTTTT
>TRBJ1-1|TRBV11-2|NA|NA
CASSLGGSNTEAFF
TGTGCCAGCAGCTTAGGGGGCAGTAACACTGAAGCTTTCTTT
>TRBJ2-7|TRBV6-6|NA|NA
CASSSPGEGGKQYF
TGTGCCAGCAGCTCTCCGGGGGAGGGGGGGAAGCAGTACTTC
>TRBJ1-2|TRBV6-2/TRBV6-3|once|NA
CASSYPPGYTF
TGTGCCAGCAGTTACCCTCCTGGCTACACCTTC
>TRBJ1-6|TRBV10-3|NA|NA
CAISERQGSGSPLHF
TGTGCCATCAGTGAGAGGCAGGGCTCTGGATCACCCCTCCACTTT
>TRBJ1-1|TRBV19|NA|NA
CASMGGGTEAFF
TGTGCCAGTATGGGGGGAGGCACTGAAGCTTTCTTT
>TRBJ2-1|TRBV9|NA|TRBD2
CASSVGLAGPNGEQFF
TGTGCCAGCAGCGTAGGGCTAGCGGGGCCGAACGGCGAGCAGTTCTTC
>TRBJ1-5|TRBV19|NA|TRBD1
CASVGDRGSMGRNQPQHF
TGTGCCAGTGTGGGGGACAGGGGGTCGATGGGACGCAATCAGCCCCAGCATTTT
>TRBJ1-6|TRBV5-4|NA|NA
CASSLSGVKSPLHF
TGTGCCAGCAGCTTGTCAGGGGTAAAATCACCCCTCCACTTT
>TRBJ1-6|TRBV7-8|few|TRBD1
CASSLRDRGGSPLHF
TGTGCCAGCAGCTTAAGGGACAGGGGTGGTTCACCCCTCCACTTT
>TRBJ1-6|TRBV4-1|NA|NA
CASSQEKGRGVYNSPLHF
TGCGCCAGCAGCCAAGAGAAAGGCCGGGGGGTTTATAATTCACCCCTCCACTTT
>TRBJ2-5|TRBV7-2|NA|NA
CASSLDGTGLQETQYF
TGTGCCAGCAGCTTGGATGGTACAGGGTTACAAGAGACCCAGTACTTC
>TRBJ2-7|TRBV10-3|NA|NA
CAISRDTAYYEQYF
TGTGCCATCAGTCGGGACACCGCCTACTACGAGCAGTACTTC
>TRBJ1-6|TRBV5-1|NA|NA
CASCSSGHDNSPLHF
TGCGCCAGCTGTTCATCCGGACACGACAATTCACCCCTCCACTTT
>TRBJ1-6|TRBV2|NA|NA
CAITRDTNPSYNSPLHF
TGTGCCATTACCCGGGACACCAACCCCTCCTATAATTCACCCCTCCACTTT
>TRBJ1-1|TRBV6-5|NA|NA
CASRSIQKITTEAFF
TGTGCCAGCAGATCGATCCAGAAAATAACCACTGAAGCTTTCTTT
>TRBJ1-1|TRBV29-1|once|NA
CSAGTGGSTEAFF
TGCAGCGCCGGGACGGGGGGTAGCACTGAAGCTTTCTTT